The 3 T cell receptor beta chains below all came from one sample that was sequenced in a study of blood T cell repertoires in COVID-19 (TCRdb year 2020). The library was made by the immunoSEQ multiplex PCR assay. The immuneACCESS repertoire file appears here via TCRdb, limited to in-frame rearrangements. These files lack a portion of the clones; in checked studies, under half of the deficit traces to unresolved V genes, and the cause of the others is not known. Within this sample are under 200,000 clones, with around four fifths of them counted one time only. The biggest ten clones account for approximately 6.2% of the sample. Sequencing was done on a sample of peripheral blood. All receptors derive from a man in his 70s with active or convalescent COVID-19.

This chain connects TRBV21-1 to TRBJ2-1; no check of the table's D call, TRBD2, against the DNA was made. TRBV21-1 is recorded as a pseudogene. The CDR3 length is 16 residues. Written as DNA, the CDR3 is TGTGCCAGCAGCAATCTTCGAGCGGGAGGGAGCAATGAGCAGTTCTTC. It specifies CASSNLRAGGSNEQFF.

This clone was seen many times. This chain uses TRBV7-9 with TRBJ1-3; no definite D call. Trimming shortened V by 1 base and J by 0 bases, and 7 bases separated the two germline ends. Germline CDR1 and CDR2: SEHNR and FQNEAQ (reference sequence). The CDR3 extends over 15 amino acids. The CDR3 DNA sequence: TGTGCCAGCAGCTTAGATCAGATCTCTGGAAACACCATATATTTT. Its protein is CASSLDQISGNTIYF.

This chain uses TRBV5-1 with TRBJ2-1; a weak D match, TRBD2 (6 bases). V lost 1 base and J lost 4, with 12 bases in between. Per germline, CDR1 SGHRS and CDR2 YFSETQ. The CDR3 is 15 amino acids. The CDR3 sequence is CASSLSLSGYNEQFF. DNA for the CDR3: TGCGCCAGCAGCTTGTCCCTAAGCGGGTACAATGAGCAGTTCTTC.